These T cell receptor beta chains were read from a single sample in a study of vaccination and CD4 T cells after COVID-19. TCRdb processed the PCR reads anew with MiXCR; each CDR3 protein has one entry. The sample shows more than 20,000 distinct CDR3 sequences, 40% to 55% of them seen only once. No antigens are known for them. The specimen was CD4+ T cells from blood, cultured in vitro, collected before SARS-CoV-2 vaccination. The receptors were sampled from a human donor who received a COVID-19 vaccine. CDR3s include the opening cysteine and the closing phenylalanine or tryptophan. D genes are given only for firm matches. Only part of the rows carry a size: once, few, many, or a class if the clone is expanded.

d_call j_call clone_size v_call cdr3_nt cdr3_aa
- TRBJ2-3 - TRBV3-1 TGTGCCAGCAGCCAAGCAACTAGCCTTCTAGCGCAGTATTTT CASSQATSLLAQYF
- TRBJ2-3 - TRBV7-6 TGTGCCAGCAGCCCAGGGGGGGCGACAGATACGCAGTATTTT CASSPGGATDTQYF
- TRBJ2-5 - TRBV7-9 TGTGCCAGCAGCCCCCAATCCGGGCTCCAAGAGACCCAGTACTTC CASSPQSGLQETQYF
TRBD1 TRBJ2-7 - TRBV7-9 TGTGCCAGCAGCTTAAGTCGGGACAGCCCTTACGAGCAGTACTTC CASSLSRDSPYEQYF
TRBD1 TRBJ1-2 few TRBV24-1 TGTGCCACCAGTGATTCGGACAGGGCCCGATATGGCTACACCTTC CATSDSDRARYGYTF
- TRBJ1-5 - TRBV11-2 TGTGCCAGCAGCTTAGGAGAGAATCAGCCCCAGCATTTT CASSLGENQPQHF
TRBD1 TRBJ1-2 few TRBV20-1 TGCAGTGCCCGGACAGGAGGAAGCTATGGCTACACCTTC CSARTGGSYGYTF
- TRBJ1-2 - TRBV12-3/TRBV12-4 TGTGCCAGCAGTTTGAGAGGGGTACCCTATGGCTACACCTTC CASSLRGVPYGYTF
- TRBJ1-3 few TRBV2 TGTGCCAGCAGTGAACCCAGGGCTGGAAACACCATATATTTT CASSEPRAGNTIYF
- TRBJ1-2 - TRBV5-4 TGTGCCAGCAGCTTGGAAGACTCAGGGGACTATGGCTACACCTTC CASSLEDSGDYGYTF
- TRBJ1-2 - TRBV30 TGTGCCTATTCACAGGAGGACTATGGCTACACCTTC CAYSQEDYGYTF
TRBD1 TRBJ1-5 few TRBV20-1 TGCAGTGCTAGCCCCCGACAGGGAAGCAATCAGCCCCAGCATTTT CSASPRQGSNQPQHF
- TRBJ1-1 - TRBV12-5 TGTGCTAGTGGCTACCCAAGAAACACTGAAGCTTTCTTT CASGYPRNTEAFF
- TRBJ2-4 - TRBV5-6 TGTGCCAGCAGCTTGGCCGGGGGTTTCAACAAAAACATTCAGTACTTC CASSLAGGFNKNIQYF
- TRBJ1-5 - TRBV10-3 TGTGCCATCAGTGAGTCTGTGGCATCTAATCAGCCCCAGCATTTT CAISESVASNQPQHF
TRBD1 TRBJ2-7 - TRBV9 TGTGCCAGCAGCGTCTGGGCAGGGGGCTCCTACGAGCAGTACTTC CASSVWAGGSYEQYF
- TRBJ1-5 few TRBV19 TGTGCCAGTAGTATAGGACAGAATAGCAATCAGCCCCAGCATTTT CASSIGQNSNQPQHF
- TRBJ1-1 few TRBV19 TGTGCCAGTAGTAAGAGGGGACTCACATACACTGAAGCTTTCTTT CASSKRGLTYTEAFF
- TRBJ1-5 - TRBV5-6 TGTGCCAGCAGCTTGAGGGGGGCAGGAGCTTTCAATCAGCCCCAGCATTTT CASSLRGAGAFNQPQHF
- TRBJ1-3 - TRBV19 TGTGCCAGTATTGGATGGGGAAGTCCACCCCCTGGAAACACCATATATTTT CASIGWGSPPPGNTIYF
TRBD1 TRBJ2-1 few TRBV11-3 TGTGCCAGCAGCGCCACAGGGGGGGAGCAGTTCTTC CASSATGGEQFF
TRBD1 TRBJ1-2 - TRBV24-1 TGTGCCACCAGTGAACCGGACAGGATCTATGGCTACACCTTC CATSEPDRIYGYTF
TRBD1 TRBJ1-4 - TRBV11-3 TGTGCCAGCAGCCGGTCAGGACAGGGTCCCGAAAAACTGTTTTTT CASSRSGQGPEKLFF
- TRBJ1-4 - TRBV27 TGTGCCAGCAGTTTATCGGTGACAGACTATGCAACTAATGAAAAACTGTTTTTT CASSLSVTDYATNEKLFF
- TRBJ2-3 - TRBV10-3 TGTGCCATCAGTGAGTCGGGACGGGTCACAGATACGCAGTATTTT CAISESGRVTDTQYF
- TRBJ1-6 - TRBV12-3/TRBV12-4 TGTGCCAGCAGTGCCGGGACAAGAAATTCACCCCTCCACTTT CASSAGTRNSPLHF
- TRBJ2-5 - TRBV10-3 TGTGCCATCACCGCTGCCCCAAGGGGCTCTGGAGAGACCCAGTACTTC CAITAAPRGSGETQYF
- TRBJ1-2 - TRBV19 TGTGCCAGTAGTATCCCTCCCCCAGGGAACGGGTTGGATGGCTACACCTTC CASSIPPPGNGLDGYTF
- TRBJ1-2 few TRBV20-1 TGCAGTGCAATGCGGGGCGGTGGCTACACCTTC CSAMRGGGYTF
- TRBJ2-5 few TRBV6-1 TGTGCCAGCAGGGAAGGGACACTCCAAGAGACCCAGTACTTC CASREGTLQETQYF
- TRBJ2-6 - TRBV6-4 TGTGCCAGCAGTGAGACATCTGGGGCCAACGTCCTGACTTTC CASSETSGANVLTF
TRBD2 TRBJ2-1 - TRBV5-1 TGCGCCAGCAGCGGCGGCGGGGGGGCAGACAATGAGCAGTTCTTC CASSGGGGADNEQFF
TRBD1 TRBJ1-2 - TRBV24-1 TGTGCCACCAGTGATGGGGACAGGGTTAACTATGGCTACACCTTC CATSDGDRVNYGYTF
- TRBJ2-3 few TRBV30 TGTGCCTGGGGGAGCAAGGGGGTATCAGATACGCAGTATTTT CAWGSKGVSDTQYF
TRBD2 TRBJ2-1 - TRBV12-3/TRBV12-4 TGTGCCAGCACTTCAGCGGGAATGAGCTCCTACAATGAGCAGTTCTTC CASTSAGMSSYNEQFF
TRBD2 TRBJ2-1 medium-sized TRBV24-1 TGTGCCACCAGTGACCCCGGGACTAGCACGTCCGGTGAGCAGTTCTTC CATSDPGTSTSGEQFF
- TRBJ2-3 - TRBV2 TGTGCCAGCCACGAGGACTATAACACAGATACGCAGTATTTT CASHEDYNTDTQYF
TRBD2 TRBJ2-3 once TRBV5-1 TGCGCCAGCAGCATACTAACTAGCGAGGGCACAGATACGCAGTATTTT CASSILTSEGTDTQYF
- TRBJ1-2 few TRBV7-2 TGTGCCAGCAGCTTAGTAGCAGGGTTGAATGGCTACACCTTC CASSLVAGLNGYTF
- TRBJ1-5 - TRBV6-5 TGTGCCAGCAGTTACCAAGGGGCGGGTCAGCCCCAGCATTTT CASSYQGAGQPQHF
- TRBJ2-7 few TRBV6-1 TGTGCCAGCAGTGGACAGGCCTCCGACTCCTACGAGCAGTACTTC CASSGQASDSYEQYF
- TRBJ1-5 once TRBV20-1 TGCAGTGCTAGTAGTCAGAATAGCAATCAGCCCCAGCATTTT CSASSQNSNQPQHF
TRBD1 TRBJ1-1 few TRBV12-3/TRBV12-4 TGTGCCAGCAGTTTGGGGACAGGGAGGACTGAAGCTTTCTTT CASSLGTGRTEAFF
TRBD1 TRBJ2-5 - TRBV24-1 TGTGCCACCAGTGATGGACAGGGGGCATGGGAGACCCAGTACTTC CATSDGQGAWETQYF
- TRBJ2-1 - TRBV6-1 TGTGCCAGCAATGGTGGTTATGGGGTAAAGCAGTTCTTC CASNGGYGVKQFF
TRBD1 TRBJ2-2 - TRBV15 TGTGCCACCAGCAGAGAGGGACAGGGGGTAAGGGGGACCGGGGAGCTGTTTTTT CATSREGQGVRGTGELFF